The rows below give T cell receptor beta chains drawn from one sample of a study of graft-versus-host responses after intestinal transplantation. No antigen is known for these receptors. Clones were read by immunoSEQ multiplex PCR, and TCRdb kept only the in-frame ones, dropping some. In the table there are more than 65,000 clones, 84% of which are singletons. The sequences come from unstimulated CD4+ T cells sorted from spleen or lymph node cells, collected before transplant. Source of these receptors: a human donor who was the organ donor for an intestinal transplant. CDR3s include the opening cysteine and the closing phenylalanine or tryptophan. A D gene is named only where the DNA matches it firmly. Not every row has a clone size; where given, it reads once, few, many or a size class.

CASSVGLAGGRETQYF,TGTGCCAGCAGTGTCGGACTAGCGGGGGGGCGAGAGACCCAGTACTTC,NA,TRBV2,TRBJ2-5,TRBD2
CASSESPRIDQPQHF,TGTGCCAGCAGTGAATCCCCGAGGATCGATCAGCCCCAGCATTTT,few,TRBV2,TRBJ1-5,NA
CSVSGQYKYGYTF,TGCAGCGTTAGCGGACAGTACAAGTATGGCTACACCTTC,NA,TRBV29-1,TRBJ1-2,NA
CASSQGWSGGFAGNTIYF,TGTGCCAGCAGCCAAGGATGGTCGGGGGGATTCGCTGGAAACACCATATATTTT,NA,TRBV14,TRBJ1-3,NA
CASSANQGRAADRSGANVLTF,TGTGCCAGCAGCGCCAATCAGGGGCGGGCCGCCGATCGGTCGGGGGCCAACGTCCTGACTTTC,NA,TRBV9,TRBJ2-6,NA
CASSSLAGLGNEQFF,TGTGCCAGCAGCTCTCTAGCGGGGCTGGGCAATGAGCAGTTCTTC,NA,TRBV7-2,TRBJ2-1,TRBD2
CASSVQTMNTEAFF,TGTGCCAGCAGCGTACAGACAATGAACACTGAAGCTTTCTTT,NA,TRBV9,TRBJ1-1,NA
CAWSLGQSTDTQYF,TGTGCCTGGAGCCTGGGACAGAGCACAGATACGCAGTATTTT,once,TRBV30,TRBJ2-3,TRBD1
CASSEQGNTIYF,TGTGCCAGCAGTGAACAGGGAAACACCATATATTTT,few,TRBV28,TRBJ1-3,NA
CASSFAPPTGGYGYTF,TGTGCCAGCAGTTTCGCTCCGCCTACAGGGGGGTATGGCTACACCTTC,NA,TRBV28,TRBJ1-2,TRBD1
CASSYSGTSRTDTQYF,TGTGCCAGCAGTTACTCAGGGACTAGCCGCACAGATACGCAGTATTTT,NA,TRBV6-5,TRBJ2-3,TRBD2
CASSLGGWVGETQYF,TGCGCCAGCAGCTTGGGAGGTTGGGTCGGTGAGACCCAGTACTTC,NA,TRBV5-1,TRBJ2-5,NA
CASATGRNIQYF,TGTGCCAGCGCCACAGGGAGAAACATTCAGTACTTC,NA,TRBV6-5,TRBJ2-4,NA
CATSPDTDYGYTF,TGTGCTACATCACCGGACACGGACTATGGCTACACCTTC,NA,TRBV18,TRBJ1-2,NA
CASSGPGQGGNQPQHF,TGTGCCAGCAGTGGACCGGGACAGGGGGGAAATCAGCCCCAGCATTTT,NA,TRBV11-2,TRBJ1-5,TRBD1
CASSGVTGYTGELFF,TGTGCCAGCAGTGGGGTGACAGGGTACACCGGGGAGCTGTTTTTT,few,TRBV6-1,TRBJ2-2,TRBD1
CASTPGQFNSPLHF,TGTGCCAGCACCCCGGGACAATTCAATTCACCCCTCCACTTT,NA,TRBV13,TRBJ1-6,NA
CASMVRFSGANVLTF,TGTGCCAGCATGGTGCGGTTCTCTGGGGCCAACGTCCTGACTTTC,NA,TRBV6-5,TRBJ2-6,NA
CASSLVLDSWSPLHF,TGTGCCAGCAGCTTAGTATTGGACAGCTGGTCACCCCTCCACTTT,NA,TRBV7-8,TRBJ1-6,NA
CASSAGRPTDTQYF,TGCGCCAGCAGTGCCGGGAGACCCACAGATACGCAGTATTTT,few,TRBV10-1,TRBJ2-3,NA
CASHKTGAQETQYF,TGTGCCAGCCATAAAACTGGTGCCCAAGAGACCCAGTACTTC,NA,TRBV2,TRBJ2-5,NA
CASSSTAGVLGGYTF,TGTGCCAGCAGCTCCACCGCAGGGGTTCTGGGAGGCTACACCTTC,NA,TRBV11-2,TRBJ1-2,NA
CASSPRTGLTGELFF,TGTGCCAGCAGCCCTAGGACAGGTTTGACCGGGGAGCTGTTTTTT,NA,TRBV7-8,TRBJ2-2,TRBD1
CASSQDRGAGGATEAFF,TGTGCCAGCAGCCAAGATAGGGGGGCCGGGGGGGCCACTGAAGCTTTCTTT,NA,TRBV4-2,TRBJ1-1,NA
CASSTQEWEKLFF,TGTGCCAGCTCTACACAGGAATGGGAAAAACTGTTTTTT,few,TRBV18,TRBJ1-4,NA
CASSLGAGGYTF,TGTGCCAGCAGCTTGGGGGCGGGGGGCTACACCTTC,NA,TRBV5-6,TRBJ1-2,NA
CAWRAGLNTEAFF,TGTGCCTGGAGGGCAGGGCTGAACACTGAAGCTTTCTTT,NA,TRBV30,TRBJ1-1,NA
CASRDGTSQAETQYF,TGTGCCAGCAGGGACGGGACATCCCAGGCGGAGACCCAGTACTTC,NA,TRBV6-6,TRBJ2-5,NA